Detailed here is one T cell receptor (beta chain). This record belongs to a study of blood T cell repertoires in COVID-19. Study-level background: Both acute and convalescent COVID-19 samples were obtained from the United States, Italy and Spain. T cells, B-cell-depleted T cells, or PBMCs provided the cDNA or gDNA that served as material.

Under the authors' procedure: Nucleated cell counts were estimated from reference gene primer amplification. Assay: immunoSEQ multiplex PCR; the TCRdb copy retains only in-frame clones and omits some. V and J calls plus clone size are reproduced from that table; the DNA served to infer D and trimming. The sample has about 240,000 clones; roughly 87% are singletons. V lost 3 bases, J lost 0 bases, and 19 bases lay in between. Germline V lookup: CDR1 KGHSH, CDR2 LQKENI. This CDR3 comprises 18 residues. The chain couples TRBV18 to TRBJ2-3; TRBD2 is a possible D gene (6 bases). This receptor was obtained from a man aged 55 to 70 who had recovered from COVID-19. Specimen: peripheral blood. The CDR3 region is CASSPIHSAGTSTDTQYF. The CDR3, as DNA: TGTGCCAGCTCACCGATCCACAGTGCCGGGACTAGCACAGATACGCAGTATTTT.